This is a list of T cell receptor beta chains from one sample in a study of shared clonotypes between healthy human individuals. This table comes from immunoSEQ multiplex PCR, and its TCRdb copy is limited to in-frame clones, with some not included. The sample holds about 2 million clones, approximately 94% seen once. Sequenced input: naive CD8+ T cells sorted from blood. These receptors were obtained from a man younger than 35 in good health. Each CDR3 is given with its conserved first and last residue. The D gene is left open where the match is weak. Only some rows state a clone size, as once, few, many or a class for expanded clones.

clone_size cdr3_length j_call v_call d_call cdr3_nt cdr3_aa
- 12 TRBJ2-5 TRBV7-8 - TGTGCCAGCAGCTGGACCCAAGAGACCCAGTACTTC CASSWTQETQYF
once 13 TRBJ2-1 TRBV12-5 - TGTGCTAGTGGGCAGGACTACCCCAATGAGCAGTTCTTC CASGQDYPNEQFF
- 13 TRBJ2-7 TRBV27 TRBD1 TGTGCCAGCAATCGACAGGGGAATTACGAGCAGTACTTC CASNRQGNYEQYF
- 12 TRBJ2-7 TRBV10-3 TRBD1 TGTGCCATCAGTGGGACAGGGAACGAGCAGTACTTC CAISGTGNEQYF
- 16 TRBJ2-3 TRBV5-4 - TGTGCCAGCAGCCCCGACCCAGGCTGGGGCACAGATACGCAGTATTTT CASSPDPGWGTDTQYF
- 14 TRBJ1-2 TRBV6-5 - TGTGCCAGCAGTTACTCGATAGGGGGGGATGGCTACACCTTC CASSYSIGGDGYTF
- 14 TRBJ2-7 TRBV25-1 - TGTGCCAGCAGTCCCGGACGGTTCTCCTACGAGCAGTACTTC CASSPGRFSYEQYF
- 15 TRBJ2-7 TRBV7-9 TRBD1 TGTGCCAGCAGCCAACACAGGGGGCAGACATACGAGCAGTACTTC CASSQHRGQTYEQYF
- 15 TRBJ2-5 TRBV27 TRBD2 TGTGCCAGCAGTTACGGGAGCGGGGCAGGGTGGACCCAGTACTTC CASSYGSGAGWTQYF
- 14 TRBJ2-7 TRBV6-5 - TGTGCCACCGAGATAGATCCCAGCTCCTACGAGCAGTACTTC CATEIDPSSYEQYF
- 16 TRBJ1-2 TRBV7-9 - TGTGCCAGCAGCTTAGCGTTAACAGAAACTAACTATGGCTACACCTTC CASSLALTETNYGYTF
- 10 TRBJ1-2 TRBV30 - TGTGCCTGGGACGGCTATGGCTACACCTTC CAWDGYGYTF
- 13 TRBJ1-1 TRBV9 TRBD1 TGTGCCAGCAGCTCAGGGGGAGGTACTGAAGCTTTCTTT CASSSGGGTEAFF
- 14 TRBJ2-1 TRBV6-1 - TGTGCCAGCAGGGTTCAGGGCTCCTACAATGAGCAGTTCTTC CASRVQGSYNEQFF
- 17 TRBJ2-1 TRBV11-2 - TGTGCCAGCAGAAACCCCTCTAGCGCCCACTCCTACAATGAGCAGTTCTTC CASRNPSSAHSYNEQFF
- 12 TRBJ2-7 TRBV10-2 - TGCGCCAGCAGTACAGACCCCTACGAGCAGTACTTC CASSTDPYEQYF
- 13 TRBJ2-5 TRBV28 - TGTGCCAGCAGTTTTCGGAACCAAGAGACCCAGTACTTC CASSFRNQETQYF
- 15 TRBJ2-1 TRBV4-3 TRBD2 TGCGCCAGCAGCCAGAGTCTAGCGGAGGGGAATGAGCAGTTCTTC CASSQSLAEGNEQFF
- 13 TRBJ2-7 TRBV5-1 - TGCGCCAGCAGCTTTCTCGGCGACTACGAGCAGTACTTC CASSFLGDYEQYF
- 16 TRBJ1-5 TRBV6-6 - TGTGCCAGCAGTCCACCCGGACTGGGTAGCAATCAGCCCCAGCATTTT CASSPPGLGSNQPQHF
once 14 TRBJ2-7 TRBV30 - TGTGCCTGGAGATTATTGTTCGGGCTCTACGAGCAGTACTTC CAWRLLFGLYEQYF
- 15 TRBJ2-7 TRBV4-3 - TGCGCCAGCAGCCAAGATCTGTCGGGGTACTACGAGCAGTACTTC CASSQDLSGYYEQYF
- 15 TRBJ1-4 TRBV25-1 - TGTGCCAGCAGTGAAGGTTCGGGAGGGACTGAAAAACTGTTTTTT CASSEGSGGTEKLFF
- 14 TRBJ1-2 TRBV4-1 - TGCGCCAGCAGCCAAGTTGGGGGGGTTGGAGGCTACACCTTC CASSQVGGVGGYTF